This is a list of T cell receptor beta chains from one sample in a study of shared clonotypes between healthy human individuals. TCRdb's copy holds only in-frame clones and misses some; the assay was immunoSEQ multiplex PCR. The table shows roughly 500,000 clones, with about 96% occurring only once. The sequencing sample was made of naive CD4+ T cells sorted from blood. All receptors derive from a woman in her twenties or thirties in good health. The CDR3 runs from the conserved cysteine through the conserved F or W. The D gene is left open where the match is weak. The size field is filled for only some rows; it gives once, few, many or a size class.

CDR3 protein | CDR3 DNA | V gene | D gene | clone size | J gene
CASSDSPGLAGVEQFF | TGCGCCAGCAGTGATTCTCCCGGACTAGCGGGAGTCGAGCAGTTCTTC | TRBV10-1 | TRBD2 | NA | TRBJ2-1
CASSGQGAGNQPQHF | TGTGCCAGCAGTGGGCAGGGGGCAGGCAATCAGCCCCAGCATTTT | TRBV2 | TRBD1 | NA | TRBJ1-5
CASSFGGLISYEQYF | TGTGCCAGCAGTTTCGGGGGGTTAATCTCCTACGAGCAGTACTTC | TRBV28 | TRBD2 | NA | TRBJ2-7
CASSLASGSWYEQYF | TGTGCCAGCAGCTTGGCGAGCGGGAGTTGGTACGAGCAGTACTTC | TRBV5-4 | TRBD2 | NA | TRBJ2-7
CASSTQGLAQETQYF | TGTGCCAGCTCCACCCAAGGACTAGCCCAAGAGACCCAGTACTTC | TRBV18 | TRBD2 | NA | TRBJ2-5
CASSPASGRGTQYF | TGTGCCAGCAGCCCTGCGTCTGGTCGGGGGACCCAGTACTTC | TRBV11-3 | NA | NA | TRBJ2-5
CASIPRRDTDEQFF | TGTGCCAGCATCCCTCGGCGCGATACTGATGAGCAGTTCTTC | TRBV7-9 | NA | once | TRBJ2-1
CAISGSSGTDTQYF | TGTGCCATCAGCGGATCCTCGGGCACAGATACGCAGTATTTT | TRBV10-3 | NA | NA | TRBJ2-3
CASSFDRGRNIQYF | TGTGCCAGCAGTTTTGACAGGGGGAGAAACATTCAGTACTTC | TRBV28 | TRBD1 | NA | TRBJ2-4
CATSFLSNQPQHF | TGTGCCACCAGCTTCCTCAGCAATCAGCCCCAGCATTTT | TRBV15 | NA | NA | TRBJ1-5
CASSAGFMNTEAFF | TGTGCCAGCAGCGCCGGATTCATGAACACTGAAGCTTTCTTT | TRBV7-9 | NA | once | TRBJ1-1
CASSYRDRYQETQYF | TGTGCCAGCAGCTACCGGGACCGGTACCAAGAGACCCAGTACTTC | TRBV2 | NA | NA | TRBJ2-5
CASSYQGQENEKLFF | TGTGCCAGCAGTTACCAGGGACAGGAAAATGAAAAACTGTTTTTT | TRBV6-6 | TRBD1 | NA | TRBJ1-4
CASRSGTGESYEQYF | TGTGCCAGCAGATCCGGGACTGGGGAGTCCTACGAGCAGTACTTC | TRBV2 | NA | NA | TRBJ2-7
CASSLEGVQPQHF | TGTGCCAGCAGCTTGGAGGGTGTTCAGCCCCAGCATTTT | TRBV5-5 | NA | NA | TRBJ1-5
CASSSPAPPADEQYF | TGTGCCAGCAGTTCCCCGGCCCCTCCAGCCGACGAGCAGTACTTC | TRBV28 | NA | NA | TRBJ2-7
CASSARTLGPNQPQHF | TGTGCCAGTAGTGCCCGGACCCTGGGGCCAAATCAGCCCCAGCATTTT | TRBV19 | NA | NA | TRBJ1-5
CASSLPMGEQFF | TGTGCCAGCAGTTTACCTATGGGTGAGCAGTTCTTC | TRBV27 | NA | NA | TRBJ2-1
CASRLQGPSGYTF | TGTGCCAGCAGACTACAGGGGCCCAGCGGCTACACCTTC | TRBV6-1 | TRBD1 | NA | TRBJ1-2
CASSLAGGDELKAFF | TGCGCCAGCAGCTTGGCCGGGGGGGACGAGCTGAAAGCTTTCTTT | TRBV5-1 | NA | NA | TRBJ1-1
CASSLPTSGRLGEQFF | TGTGCCAGCAGTCTCCCTACTAGCGGGAGACTAGGTGAGCAGTTCTTC | TRBV28 | TRBD2 | NA | TRBJ2-1